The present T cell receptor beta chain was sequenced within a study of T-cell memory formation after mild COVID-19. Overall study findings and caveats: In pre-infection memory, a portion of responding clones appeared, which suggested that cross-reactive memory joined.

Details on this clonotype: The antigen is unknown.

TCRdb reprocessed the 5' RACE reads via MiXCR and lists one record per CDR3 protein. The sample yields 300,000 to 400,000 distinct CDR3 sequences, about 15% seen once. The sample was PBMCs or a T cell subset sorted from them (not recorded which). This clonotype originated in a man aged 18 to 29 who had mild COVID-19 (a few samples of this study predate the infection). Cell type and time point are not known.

The chain's CDR3 is CASTAGTGQPQHF. DNA for the CDR3: TGTGCCAGCACTGCGGGAACTGGTCAGCCCCAGCATTTT. The V gene is TRBV7-9, the J gene TRBJ1-5; D gene unclear. CDR3 length equals 13 residues. Trimming pared 7 bases from V and 6 bases from J, leaving 13 bases between. Looked up from germline, CDR1 is SEHNR and CDR2 is FQNEAQ (reference sequence).